This T cell receptor beta chain was sequenced during a study of Tregs in tolerant kidney transplant recipients. Study-level results: Tregs expanded with activated donor B cells seemed most donor-specific.

This clone was counted once. The antigen is not known. TCRdb's copy holds only in-frame clones and misses some; the assay was immunoSEQ multiplex PCR. The sample has roughly 120,000 clones; around 94% are singletons. The germline V gene encodes CDR1 MNHEY and CDR2 SMNVEV (reference sequence). The V gene end was trimmed by 5 bases and the J gene end by 0 bases; junction bases not matched to a gene: 8. This CDR3 spans 18 amino acids. This chain connects TRBV27 to TRBJ2-6; 9 bases align to TRBD1. The clonotype originates from a human donor in good health. The sample was CD4+ T cells from blood. The CDR3 sequence: CASSLRDRDNSGANVLTF. The CDR3 bases are TGTGCCAGCAGTCTCCGGGACAGGGATAACTCTGGGGCCAACGTCCTGACTTTC. Based on the CDR3 plus reference TRBV27 and TRBJ2-6, the full variable domain is EAQVTQNPRYLITVTGKKLTVTCSQNMNHEYMSWYRQDPGLGLRQIYYSMNVEVTDKGDVPEGYKVSRKEKRNFPLILESPSPNQTSLYFCASSLRDRDNSGANVLTFGAGSRLTVL.